The TCR beta chain under discussion was sequenced for a study of memory CD4+ T cells and cytomegalovirus serostatus. Study as a whole: Donors were healthy Belgian adults, about ten CMV seropositive and about 24 seronegative.

The repertoire was sequenced with immunoSEQ multiplex PCR; TCRdb's copy has only in-frame clones and lacks some. The sample gives more than 45,000 clones, 70% to 85% of which show up once; under 0.65% is in the top ten. The study, taken as a whole, reports: The CMV-associated TCR signature appears largely within the CD4+ memory repertoire. Median bootstrapped AUC for CMV status was just under 0.97 originally, about 0.9 US-trained.

Single viable CD3+CD4+CD8-CD45RO+ cells were sorted as the memory CD4+ T cells. Worth noting for this clone: Its antigen is currently unknown.

Sequencing was done on a sample of memory CD4+ T cells from blood. This sequence was found in an adult in good health and CMV-seronegative.

This chain's CDR3 is CASSIWDRGNSPLHF. The CDR3 nucleotides read TGCGCCAGCAGCATTTGGGACAGGGGGAATTCACCCCTCCACTTT. This rearrangement joins TRBV5-1 to TRBJ1-6; 11 bases are a match to TRBD1. Germline CDR1 reads SGHRS; CDR2 reads YFSETQ. Trimming took 4 bases from V and 7 from J; bases not matched to a gene: 4. The CDR3 has 15 residues.